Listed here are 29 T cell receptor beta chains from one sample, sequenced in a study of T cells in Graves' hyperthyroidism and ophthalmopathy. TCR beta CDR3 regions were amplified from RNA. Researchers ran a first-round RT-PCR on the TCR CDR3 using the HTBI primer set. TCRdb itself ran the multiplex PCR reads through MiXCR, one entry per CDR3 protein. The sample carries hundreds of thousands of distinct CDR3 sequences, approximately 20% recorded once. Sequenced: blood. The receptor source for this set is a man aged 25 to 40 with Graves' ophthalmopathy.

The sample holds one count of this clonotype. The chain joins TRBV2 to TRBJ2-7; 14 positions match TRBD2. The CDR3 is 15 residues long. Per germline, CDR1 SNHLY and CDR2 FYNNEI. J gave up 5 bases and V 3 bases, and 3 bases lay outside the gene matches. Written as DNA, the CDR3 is TGTGCCAGCAGTGAGGCGGGACTAGCGGGAGACGAGCAGTACTTC. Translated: CASSEAGLAGDEQYF.

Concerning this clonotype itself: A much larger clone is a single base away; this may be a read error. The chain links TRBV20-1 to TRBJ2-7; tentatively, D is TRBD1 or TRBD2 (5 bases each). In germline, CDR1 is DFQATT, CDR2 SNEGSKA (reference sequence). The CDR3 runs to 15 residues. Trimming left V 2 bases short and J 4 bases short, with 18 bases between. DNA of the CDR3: TGCAGTGCTAGAAAGGGGAGCGTGAACATGTACGAGCAGTACTTC. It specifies CSARKGSVNMYEQYF.

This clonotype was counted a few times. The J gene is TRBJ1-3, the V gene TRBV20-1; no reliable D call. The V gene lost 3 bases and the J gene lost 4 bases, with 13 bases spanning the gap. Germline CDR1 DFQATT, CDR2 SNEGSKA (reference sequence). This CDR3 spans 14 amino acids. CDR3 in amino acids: CSASLPGPGNTIYF. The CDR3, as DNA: TGCAGTGCTAGCTTACCAGGACCAGGAAACACCATATATTTT.

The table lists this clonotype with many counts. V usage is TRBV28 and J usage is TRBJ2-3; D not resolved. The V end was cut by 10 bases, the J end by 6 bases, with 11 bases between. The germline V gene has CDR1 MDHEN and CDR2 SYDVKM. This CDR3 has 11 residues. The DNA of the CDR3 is TGTGCCACCAAAATTGACGATACGCAGTATTTT. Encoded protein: CATKIDDTQYF.

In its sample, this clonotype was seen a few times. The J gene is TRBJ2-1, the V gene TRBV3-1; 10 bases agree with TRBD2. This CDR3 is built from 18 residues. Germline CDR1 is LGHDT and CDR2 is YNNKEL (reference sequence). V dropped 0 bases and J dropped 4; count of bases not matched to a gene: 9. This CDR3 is CASSQDPGLATPYNEQFF. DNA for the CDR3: TGTGCCAGCAGCCAAGATCCGGGACTAGCGACCCCATACAATGAGCAGTTCTTC.

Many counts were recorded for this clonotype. The CDR3 protein is CASSLVRTERETQYF. CDR3 in DNA: TGTGCCAGCAGCTTAGTAAGGACAGAGAGAGAGACCCAGTACTTC. The J gene is TRBJ2-5, the V gene TRBV11-2, with a possible D match to TRBD1 (6 bases). The V end lost 1 base, the J end lost 4 bases, and 13 bases lay between the germline ends. The CDR3 runs to 15 residues. The germline gives CDR1 SGHAT, CDR2 FQNNGV.

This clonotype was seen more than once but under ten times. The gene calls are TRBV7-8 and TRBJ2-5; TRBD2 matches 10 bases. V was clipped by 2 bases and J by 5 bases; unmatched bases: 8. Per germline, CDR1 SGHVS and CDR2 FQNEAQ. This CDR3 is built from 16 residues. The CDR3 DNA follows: TGTGCCAGCAGCTTATTGGGTCTAGCGGGAGTGGAGACCCAGTACTTC. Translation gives CASSLLGLAGVETQYF. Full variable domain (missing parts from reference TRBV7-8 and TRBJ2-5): GAGVSQSPRYKVAKRGQDVALRCDPISGHVSLFWYQQALGQGPEFLTYFQNEAQLDKSGLPSDRFFAERPEGSVSTLKIQRTQQEDSAVYLCASSLLGLAGVETQYFGPGTRLLVL.

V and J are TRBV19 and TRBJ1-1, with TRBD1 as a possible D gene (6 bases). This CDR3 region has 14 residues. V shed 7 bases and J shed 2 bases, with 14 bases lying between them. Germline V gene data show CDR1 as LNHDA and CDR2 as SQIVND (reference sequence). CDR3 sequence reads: CASKAGTPNTEAFF. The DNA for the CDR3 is TGTGCCAGTAAGGCCGGGACACCAAACACTGAAGCTTTCTTT.

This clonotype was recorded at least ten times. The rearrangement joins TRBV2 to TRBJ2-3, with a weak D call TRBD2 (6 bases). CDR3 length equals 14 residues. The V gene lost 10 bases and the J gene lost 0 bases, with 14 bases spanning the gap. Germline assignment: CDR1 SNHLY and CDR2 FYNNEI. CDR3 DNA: TGTGCCACCGGCCGGGACTTTAGCACAGATACGCAGTATTTT. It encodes CATGRDFSTDTQYF.

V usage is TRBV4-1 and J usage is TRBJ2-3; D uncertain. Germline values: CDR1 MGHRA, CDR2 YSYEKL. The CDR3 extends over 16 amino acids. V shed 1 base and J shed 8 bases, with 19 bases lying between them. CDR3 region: CASSQVIDSPSPTQYF. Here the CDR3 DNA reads TGCGCCAGCAGCCAAGTGATCGATTCCCCCAGCCCTACGCAGTATTTT.

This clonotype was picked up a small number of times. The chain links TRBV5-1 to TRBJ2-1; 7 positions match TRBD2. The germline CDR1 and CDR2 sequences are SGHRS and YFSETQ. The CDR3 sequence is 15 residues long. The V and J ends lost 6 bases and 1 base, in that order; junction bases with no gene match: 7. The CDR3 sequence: CASNSGLTSYNEQFF. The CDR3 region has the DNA TGCGCCAGCAACTCGGGACTAACTTCCTACAATGAGCAGTTCTTC.

CDR3 amino acids: CSAAREPSPYNEQFF. The CDR3 region has the DNA TGCAGTGCTGCACGGGAGCCGTCACCCTACAATGAGCAGTTCTTC. This chain uses TRBV20-1 with TRBJ2-1; tentative D call: TRBD2 (6 bases). V lost 5 bases to trimming and J lost 2 bases, with 16 bases between them. The CDR3 totals 15 residues. Germline loops: CDR1 DFQATT, CDR2 SNEGSKA (reference sequence).

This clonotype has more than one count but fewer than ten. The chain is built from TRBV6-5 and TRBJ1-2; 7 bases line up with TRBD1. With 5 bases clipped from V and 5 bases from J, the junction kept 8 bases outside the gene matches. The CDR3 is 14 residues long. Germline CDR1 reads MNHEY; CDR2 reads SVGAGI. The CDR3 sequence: CASSIRQGGYGYTF. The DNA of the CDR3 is TGTGCCAGCAGTATTCGACAGGGAGGGTATGGCTACACCTTC.

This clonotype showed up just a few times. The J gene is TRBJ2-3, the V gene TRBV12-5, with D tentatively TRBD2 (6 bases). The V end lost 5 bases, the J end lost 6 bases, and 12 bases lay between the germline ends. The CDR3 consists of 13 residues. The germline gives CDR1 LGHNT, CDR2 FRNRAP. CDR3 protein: CASGPGLWDTQYF. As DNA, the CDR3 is TGTGCTAGTGGTCCGGGACTGTGGGATACGCAGTATTTT.

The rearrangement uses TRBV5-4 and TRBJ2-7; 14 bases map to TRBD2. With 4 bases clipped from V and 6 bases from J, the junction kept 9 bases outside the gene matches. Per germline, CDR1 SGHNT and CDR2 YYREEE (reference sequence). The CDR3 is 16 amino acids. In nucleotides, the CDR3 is TGTGCCAGCAGCCGGCCGGGACTAGCGGGAGAGGGCGAGCAGTACTTC. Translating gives CASSRPGLAGEGEQYF.

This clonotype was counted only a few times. The CDR3 nucleotides are TGTGCCAGCAGTTTAAGAGCTGGGAGGAACACCGGGGAGCTGTTTTTT. It encodes CASSLRAGRNTGELFF. The chain employs TRBV28 and TRBJ2-2; tentative D call: TRBD2 (5 bases). The germline V gene has CDR1 MDHEN and CDR2 SYDVKM. The CDR3 runs 16 residues. V was clipped by 2 bases and J by 1 base, with 11 bases between them.

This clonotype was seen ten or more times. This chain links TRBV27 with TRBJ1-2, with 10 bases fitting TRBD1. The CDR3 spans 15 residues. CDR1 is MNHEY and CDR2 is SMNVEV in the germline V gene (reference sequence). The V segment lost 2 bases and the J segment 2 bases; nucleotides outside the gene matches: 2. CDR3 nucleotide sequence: TGTGCCAGCAGTTTAACGGGACAGGGGAACTATGGCTACACCTTC. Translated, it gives CASSLTGQGNYGYTF.

The CDR3 sequence: CASSRTGGTSYSNQPQHF. The CDR3 region has the DNA TGTGCCAGCAGCCGGACAGGGGGCACCTCTTATAGCAATCAGCCCCAGCATTTT. This chain links TRBV12-3 or TRBV12-4 with TRBJ1-5, with TRBD1 matching over 11 bases. The junction had 10 bases not matched to a gene; V was cut back by 6 bases and J by 0 bases. CDR3 length: 18 amino acids.

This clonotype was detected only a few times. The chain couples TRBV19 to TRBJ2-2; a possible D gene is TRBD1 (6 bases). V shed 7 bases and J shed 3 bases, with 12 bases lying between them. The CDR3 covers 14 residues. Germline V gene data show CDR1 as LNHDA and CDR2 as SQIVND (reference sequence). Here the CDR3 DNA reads TGTGCCAGTAATAAGGACAGACACACCGGGGAGCTGTTTTTT. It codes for CASNKDRHTGELFF.

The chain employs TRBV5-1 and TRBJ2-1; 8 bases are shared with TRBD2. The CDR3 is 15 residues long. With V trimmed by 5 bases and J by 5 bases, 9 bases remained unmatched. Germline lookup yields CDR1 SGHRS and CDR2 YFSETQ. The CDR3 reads CASSDFAGGHNEQFF. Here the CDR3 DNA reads TGCGCCAGCAGTGACTTTGCGGGAGGCCACAATGAGCAGTTCTTC.

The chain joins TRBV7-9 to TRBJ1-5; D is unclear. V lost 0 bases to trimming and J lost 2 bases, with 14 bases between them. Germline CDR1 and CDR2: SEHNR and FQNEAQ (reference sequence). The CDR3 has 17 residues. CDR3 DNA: TGTGCCAGCAGCTTAGCGTCGCCAGGATGGGGCAATCAGCCCCAGCATTTT. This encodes CASSLASPGWGNQPQHF. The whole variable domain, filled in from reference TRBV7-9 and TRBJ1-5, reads DTGVSQNPRHKITKRGQNVTFRCDPISEHNRLYWYRQTLGQGPEFLTYFQNEAQLEKSRLLSDRFSAERPKGSFSTLEIQRTEQGDSAMYLCASSLASPGWGNQPQHFGDGTRLSIL.

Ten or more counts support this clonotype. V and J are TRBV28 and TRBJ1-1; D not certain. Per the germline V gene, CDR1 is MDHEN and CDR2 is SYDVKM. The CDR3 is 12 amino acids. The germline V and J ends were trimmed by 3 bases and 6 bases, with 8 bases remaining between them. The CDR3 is CASSLRVAEAFF. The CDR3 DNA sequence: TGTGCCAGCAGTTTGAGGGTGGCTGAAGCTTTCTTT.

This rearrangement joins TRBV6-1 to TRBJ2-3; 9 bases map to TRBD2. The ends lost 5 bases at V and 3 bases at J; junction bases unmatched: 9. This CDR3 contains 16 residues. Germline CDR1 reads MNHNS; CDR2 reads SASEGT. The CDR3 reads CASSFLAGDGTDTQYF. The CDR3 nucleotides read TGTGCCAGCAGTTTCTTAGCGGGAGATGGTACAGATACGCAGTATTTT.

This CDR3 is CASSQDTGTQYF. The CDR3 region has the DNA TGTGCCAGCAGCCAAGACACGGGAACGCAGTATTTT. The chain combines TRBV3-1 with TRBJ2-3, with D tentatively TRBD2 (5 bases). V dropped 0 bases and J dropped 9 bases, with 7 bases sitting between them. This CDR3 spans 12 amino acids. Germline V gene data show CDR1 as LGHDT and CDR2 as YNNKEL (reference sequence).

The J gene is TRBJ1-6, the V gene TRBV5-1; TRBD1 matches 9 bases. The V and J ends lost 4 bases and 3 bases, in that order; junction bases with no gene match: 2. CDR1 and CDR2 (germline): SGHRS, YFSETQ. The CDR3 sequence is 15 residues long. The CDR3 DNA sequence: TGCGCCAGCAGCCGACAGGGGGGCTATAATTCACCCCTCCACTTT. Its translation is CASSRQGGYNSPLHF.

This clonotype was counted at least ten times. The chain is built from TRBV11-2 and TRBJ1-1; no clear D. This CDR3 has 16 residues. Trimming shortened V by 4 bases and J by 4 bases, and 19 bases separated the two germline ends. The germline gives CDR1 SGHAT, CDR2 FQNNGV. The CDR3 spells CASSSLRVGIFTEAFF. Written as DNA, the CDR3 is TGTGCCAGCAGCTCTTTGAGGGTGGGAATTTTCACTGAAGCTTTCTTT.

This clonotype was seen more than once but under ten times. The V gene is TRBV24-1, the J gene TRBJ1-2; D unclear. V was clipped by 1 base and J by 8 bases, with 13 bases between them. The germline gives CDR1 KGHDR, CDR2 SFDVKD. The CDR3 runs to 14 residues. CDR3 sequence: CATSDLDRTAGYTF. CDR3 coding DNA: TGTGCCACCAGTGATTTAGACCGAACGGCGGGCTACACCTTC.

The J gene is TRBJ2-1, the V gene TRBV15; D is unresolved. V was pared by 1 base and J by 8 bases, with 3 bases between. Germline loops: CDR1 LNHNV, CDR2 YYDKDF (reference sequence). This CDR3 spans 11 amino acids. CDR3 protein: CATSRGYEQFF. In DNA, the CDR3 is TGTGCCACCAGCAGAGGTTATGAGCAGTTCTTC.

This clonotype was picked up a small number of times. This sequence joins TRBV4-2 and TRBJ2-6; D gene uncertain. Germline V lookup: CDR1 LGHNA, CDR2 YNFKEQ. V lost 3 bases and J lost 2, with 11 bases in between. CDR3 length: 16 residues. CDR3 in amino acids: CASSHATSAGANVLTF. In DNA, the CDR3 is TGTGCCAGCAGCCACGCTACAAGCGCTGGGGCCAACGTCCTGACTTTC.